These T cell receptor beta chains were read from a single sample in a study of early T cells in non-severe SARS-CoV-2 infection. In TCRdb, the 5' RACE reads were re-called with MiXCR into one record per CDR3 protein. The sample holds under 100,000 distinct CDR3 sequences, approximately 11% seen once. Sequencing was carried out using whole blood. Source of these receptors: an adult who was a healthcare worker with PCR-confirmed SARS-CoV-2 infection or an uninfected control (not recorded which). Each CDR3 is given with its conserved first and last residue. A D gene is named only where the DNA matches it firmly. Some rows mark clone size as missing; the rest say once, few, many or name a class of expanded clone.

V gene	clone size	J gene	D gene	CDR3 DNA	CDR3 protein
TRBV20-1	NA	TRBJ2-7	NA	TGCAGTGATCAGCCCTGGGACCGGGACGAGCAGTACTTC	CSDQPWDRDEQYF
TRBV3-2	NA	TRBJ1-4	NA	TGTGCCAGCAGCCAACACCCAGGGGGCGCCGGTGCTAATGAAAAACTGTTTTTT	CASSQHPGGAGANEKLFF
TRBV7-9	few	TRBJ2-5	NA	TGTGCCAGCAGCCCCAAGGGCATCCAAGAGACCCAGTACTTC	CASSPKGIQETQYF
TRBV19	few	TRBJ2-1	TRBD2	TGTGCCAGTAGTAACCGGGGGGTCGGTTTCGATGAGCAGTTCTTC	CASSNRGVGFDEQFF
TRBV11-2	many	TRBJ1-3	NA	TGTGCCAGCAGTTTGGGCCCTGGAAACACCATATATTTT	CASSLGPGNTIYF
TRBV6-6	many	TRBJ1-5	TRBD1	TGTGCCAGCAGTTACGCACTGGGGACAGGGGGGATTCCCAATCAGCCCCAGCATTTT	CASSYALGTGGIPNQPQHF
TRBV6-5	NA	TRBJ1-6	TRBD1	TGTGCCAGCAGTTCCCCGGACAGGGCTTATAGTTCACCCCTCCACTTT	CASSSPDRAYSSPLHF
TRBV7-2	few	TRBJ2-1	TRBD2	TGTGCCAGCAGCTCCGTAGCGGGCCTGGGCGGTGAGCAGTTCTTC	CASSSVAGLGGEQFF
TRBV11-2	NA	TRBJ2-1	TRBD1	TGTGCCAGCAGCTTCCCGGGACAGGGGTTCAATGAGCAGTTCTTC	CASSFPGQGFNEQFF
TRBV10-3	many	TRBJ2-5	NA	TGTGCCATCAGTGAGTCAGGGACCCCGAAGGGAGAGACCCAGTACTTC	CAISESGTPKGETQYF
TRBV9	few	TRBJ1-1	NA	TGTGCCAGCAGCGTATCGTACAGCAAGAACACTGAAGCTTTCTTT	CASSVSYSKNTEAFF
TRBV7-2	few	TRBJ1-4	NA	TGTGCCAGCAGCCCGAATGAAAAACTGTTTTTT	CASSPNEKLFF
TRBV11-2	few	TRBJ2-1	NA	TGTGCCAGCAGTTATTACCGGGACTTAACCTACAATGAGCAGTTCTTC	CASSYYRDLTYNEQFF
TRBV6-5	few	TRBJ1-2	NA	TGTGCCAGCAGTTACGGGGGGTCCGATGGCTACACCTTC	CASSYGGSDGYTF
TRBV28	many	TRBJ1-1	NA	TGTGCCAGCAGCTTGAGCACTGAAGCTTTCTTT	CASSLSTEAFF
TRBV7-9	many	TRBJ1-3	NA	TGTGCCAGCTCACAAGGGGGGCATGGAAACACCATATATTTT	CASSQGGHGNTIYF
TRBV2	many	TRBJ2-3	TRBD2	TGTGCCAGCAATGTACTGGGACTAGGCACAGATACGCAGTATTTT	CASNVLGLGTDTQYF
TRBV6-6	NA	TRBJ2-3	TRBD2	TGTGCCAGCCAGCGGGGGGGCCAAGATACGCAGTATTTT	CASQRGGQDTQYF
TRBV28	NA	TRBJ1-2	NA	TGTGCCGCCTCGAGCGGGAGGTATGGCTACACCTTC	CAASSGRYGYTF
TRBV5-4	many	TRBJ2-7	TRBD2	TGTGCCAGCAGCTTGCTAGCGGGGGGTAGCGAGCAGTACTTC	CASSLLAGGSEQYF
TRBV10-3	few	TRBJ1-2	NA	TGTGCCATCAGTGAGTCAACAGGCCTGTCGGGCTACACCTTC	CAISESTGLSGYTF
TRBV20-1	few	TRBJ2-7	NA	TGCAGTGCTCCCAGGGGAGACGAGCAGTACTTC	CSAPRGDEQYF
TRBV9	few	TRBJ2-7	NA	TGTGCCAGCAGCGTGGCAGGGGGGGATTACGAGCAGTACTTC	CASSVAGGDYEQYF
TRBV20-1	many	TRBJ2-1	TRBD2	TGCAGTGCTATTGCCGGGACTAGCGTCAATGAGCAGTTCTTC	CSAIAGTSVNEQFF
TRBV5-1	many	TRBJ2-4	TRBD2	TGCGCCAGCTCAGCGGGATATGGGAACATTCAGTACTTC	CASSAGYGNIQYF
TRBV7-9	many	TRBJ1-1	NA	TGTGCCAGCAGCTTAGCGCTCATACAGAAAGCTTTCTTT	CASSLALIQKAFF
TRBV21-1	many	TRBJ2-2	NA	TGTGCCAGCAGCAAGGGACAGGGGGTTGGCACCGGGGAGCTGTTTTTT	CASSKGQGVGTGELFF
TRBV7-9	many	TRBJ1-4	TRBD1	TGTGCCAGCAGCTTAGGGGGCCGGACAGGACAGAATGAAAAACTGTTTTTT	CASSLGGRTGQNEKLFF
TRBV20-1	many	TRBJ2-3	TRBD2	TGCAGTGCTAGTACCCCGGCTAGCGGGGTCACAGATACGCAGTATTTT	CSASTPASGVTDTQYF
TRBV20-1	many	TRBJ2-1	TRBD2	TGCAGTGCTGGTCCTAGCGGGAGTGAGCATGAGCAGTTCTTC	CSAGPSGSEHEQFF
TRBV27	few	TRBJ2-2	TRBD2	TGTGCCAGCAGTTTCCGGGCCCCCCGGACTAGCTCGATGAACACCGGGGAGCTGTTTTTT	CASSFRAPRTSSMNTGELFF
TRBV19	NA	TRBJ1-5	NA	TGTGCCAGTAGTAGTTCCAGCCCTAGCAATCAGCCCCAGCATTTT	CASSSSSPSNQPQHF
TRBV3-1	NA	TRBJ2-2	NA	TGTGCCAGCAGCCAAGGGCCAACCGGGGAGCTGTTTTTT	CASSQGPTGELFF
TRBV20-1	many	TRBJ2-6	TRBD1	TGCAGTGCTCCTTCGGGACAGTATGGGGCCAACGTCCTGACTTTC	CSAPSGQYGANVLTF
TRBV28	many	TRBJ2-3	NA	TGTGCCAGCAGTTTGAGGGGTACGCAGTATTTT	CASSLRGTQYF
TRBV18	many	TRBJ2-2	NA	TGTGCCAGCTCACCGGAAAGCGCGAACACCGGGGAGCTGTTTTTT	CASSPESANTGELFF
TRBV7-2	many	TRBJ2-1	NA	TGTGCCAGCAGCACTAGAGGGTTGGAGCAGTTCTTC	CASSTRGLEQFF
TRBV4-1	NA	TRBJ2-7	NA	TGCGCCAGCAGCCACCTACAGGGATGGGACGAGCAGTACTTC	CASSHLQGWDEQYF
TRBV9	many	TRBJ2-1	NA	TGTGCCAGCAGCGTCGCGGGGCCCTCCTACAATGAGCAGTTCTTC	CASSVAGPSYNEQFF
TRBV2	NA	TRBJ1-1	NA	TGTGCCAGCAGTGAAAGTTTCCCGAACACTGAAGCTTTCTTT	CASSESFPNTEAFF
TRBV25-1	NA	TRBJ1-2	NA	TGTGCCAGCAGTGAATACGGGGCGATGCATGGCTACACCTTC	CASSEYGAMHGYTF
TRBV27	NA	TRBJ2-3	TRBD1	TGTGCCAGCAGTTCGGGACAGGGAGTTGGTACGCAGTATTTT	CASSSGQGVGTQYF
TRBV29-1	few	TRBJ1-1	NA	TGCAGCTTGTCGGGGTCCACTGAAGCTTTCTTT	CSLSGSTEAFF
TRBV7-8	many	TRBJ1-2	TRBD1	TGTGCCAGCAGCTTAGGAGGGACAGGGGCGTACGGCTACACCTTC	CASSLGGTGAYGYTF
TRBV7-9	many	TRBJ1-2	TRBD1	TGTGCCAGCAGCCCCTACGGACAGGGGGTCTATGGCTACACCTTC	CASSPYGQGVYGYTF
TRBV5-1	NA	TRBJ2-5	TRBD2	TGCGCCAGCAGCCCGAGACTAGCGGGTAGCGGGGAGACCCAGTACTTC	CASSPRLAGSGETQYF
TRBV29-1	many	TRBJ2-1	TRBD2	TGCAGCGTCCGGACTAGCGGGAGACAGTTCCATGAGCAGTTCTTC	CSVRTSGRQFHEQFF
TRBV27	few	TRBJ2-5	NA	TGTGCCAGCAGTGATACCTGGGAGACCCAGTACTTC	CASSDTWETQYF
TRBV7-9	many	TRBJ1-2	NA	TGTGCCAGCAGCTTAGAGTCAGCATATGGCTACACCTTC	CASSLESAYGYTF